This TCR beta chain was retrieved from a study of molecular identifiers for immune sequencing clone quantification. This CDR3 spans 17 amino acids. The germline V gene has CDR1 DFQATT and CDR2 SNEGSKA (reference sequence). Trimming pared 0 bases from V and 3 bases from J, leaving 20 bases between. Preparation of naive CD8 libraries involved roughly 17,000 to 1,000,000 sorted cells and 10%, 30% or 50% RNA. Overall study results and limits: Clones that exceeded 20 RNA copies held over 98% of effector molecules, yet under 1% in naive cells. Single-cell amounts of spiked Jurkat TCR RNA were reportedly detectable among roughly 950,000 naive cells.

TCRdb redid the calling of the PCR reads with MiXCR, one entry per CDR3 protein. This sample yields hundreds of thousands of distinct CDR3 sequences, of which 25% are seen a single time; about 0.84% belongs to the top ten. A few counts support this clonotype. Antigen specificity is unknown. The chain joins TRBV20-1 to TRBJ2-5, with D perhaps matching TRBD2 (7 bases). The material sequenced was naive CD8+ T cells from blood, with Jurkat cell RNA spiked in. Subset described: FACS-sorted CD8+CD4-CCR7+CD45RA+ naive T cells. The clonotype comes from a human donor in good health. Some libraries in this study had Jurkat cell RNA spiked in. CDR3 bases: TGCAGTGCTAGAGATATGGGTAGAGGGGGGGCCGAAGAGACCCAGTACTTC. Encoded protein: CSARDMGRGGAEETQYF.